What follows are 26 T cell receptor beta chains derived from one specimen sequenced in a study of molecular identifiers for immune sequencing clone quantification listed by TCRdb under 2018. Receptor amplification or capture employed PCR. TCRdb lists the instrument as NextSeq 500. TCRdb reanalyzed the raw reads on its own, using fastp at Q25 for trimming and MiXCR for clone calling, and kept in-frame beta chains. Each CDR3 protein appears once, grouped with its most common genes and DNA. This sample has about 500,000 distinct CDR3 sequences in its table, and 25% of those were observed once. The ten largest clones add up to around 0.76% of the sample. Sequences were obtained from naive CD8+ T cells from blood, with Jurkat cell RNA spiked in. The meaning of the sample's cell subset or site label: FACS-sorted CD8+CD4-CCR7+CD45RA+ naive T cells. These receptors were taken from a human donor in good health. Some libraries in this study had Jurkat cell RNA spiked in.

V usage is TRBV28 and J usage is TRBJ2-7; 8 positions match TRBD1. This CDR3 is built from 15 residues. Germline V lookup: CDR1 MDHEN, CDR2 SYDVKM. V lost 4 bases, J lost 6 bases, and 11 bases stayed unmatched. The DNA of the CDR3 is TGTGCCAGCAGTTCCCCCCCCGGGACAGGAGGCGAGCAGTACTTC. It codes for CASSSPPGTGGEQYF.

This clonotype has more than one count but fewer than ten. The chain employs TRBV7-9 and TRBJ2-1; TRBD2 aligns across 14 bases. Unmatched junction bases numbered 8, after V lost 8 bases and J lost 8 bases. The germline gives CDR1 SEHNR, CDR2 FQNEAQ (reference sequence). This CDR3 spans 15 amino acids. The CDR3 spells CASAGTSGSMDEQFF. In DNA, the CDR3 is TGTGCCAGCGCCGGGACTAGCGGGAGTATGGATGAGCAGTTCTTC.

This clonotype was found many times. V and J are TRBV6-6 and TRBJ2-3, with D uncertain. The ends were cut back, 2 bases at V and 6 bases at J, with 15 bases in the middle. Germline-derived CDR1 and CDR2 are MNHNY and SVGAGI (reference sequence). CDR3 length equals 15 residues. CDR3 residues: CASSYLSREVDTQYF. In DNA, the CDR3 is TGTGCCAGCAGTTACCTATCCCGAGAAGTGGATACGCAGTATTTT.

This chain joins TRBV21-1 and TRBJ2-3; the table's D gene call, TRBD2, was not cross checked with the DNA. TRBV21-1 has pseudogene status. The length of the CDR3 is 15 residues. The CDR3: CASSIDRRSTDTQYF. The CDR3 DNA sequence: TGTGCCAGCAGCATAGACCGGAGGAGCACAGATACGCAGTATTTT.

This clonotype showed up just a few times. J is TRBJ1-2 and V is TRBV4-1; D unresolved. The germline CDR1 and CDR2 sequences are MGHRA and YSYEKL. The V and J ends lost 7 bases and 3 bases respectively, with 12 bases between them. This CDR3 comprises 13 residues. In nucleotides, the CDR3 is TGCGCCAGCACCGTTTCGGGCGACTATGGCTACACCTTC. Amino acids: CASTVSGDYGYTF.

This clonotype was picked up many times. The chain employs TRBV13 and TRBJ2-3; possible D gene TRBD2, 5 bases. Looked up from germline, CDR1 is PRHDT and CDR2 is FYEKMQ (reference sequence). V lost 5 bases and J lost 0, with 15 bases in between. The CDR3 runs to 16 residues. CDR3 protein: CASSEWGATSTDTQYF. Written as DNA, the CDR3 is TGTGCCAGCAGCGAATGGGGAGCGACTAGCACAGATACGCAGTATTTT.

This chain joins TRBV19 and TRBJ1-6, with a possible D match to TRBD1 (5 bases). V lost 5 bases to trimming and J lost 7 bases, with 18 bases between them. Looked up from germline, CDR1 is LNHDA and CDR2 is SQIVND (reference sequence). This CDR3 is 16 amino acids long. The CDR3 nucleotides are TGTGCCAGTAGTCTCCCCCCCACTTGGGGGAATTCACCCCTCCACTTT. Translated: CASSLPPTWGNSPLHF.

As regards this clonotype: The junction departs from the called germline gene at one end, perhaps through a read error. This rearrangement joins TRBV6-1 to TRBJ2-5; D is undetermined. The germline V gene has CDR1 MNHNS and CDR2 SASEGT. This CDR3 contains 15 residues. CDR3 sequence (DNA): TGTGCCAGCAGATATTATTTGAGCCTCCAAGAGACCCGGTACTTC. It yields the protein CASRYYLSLQETRYF.

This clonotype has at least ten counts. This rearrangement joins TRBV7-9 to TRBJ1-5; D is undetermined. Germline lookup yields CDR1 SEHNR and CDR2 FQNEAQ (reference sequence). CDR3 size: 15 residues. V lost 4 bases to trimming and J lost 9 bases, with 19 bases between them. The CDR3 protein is CASSSSDLSLGPQHF. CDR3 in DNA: TGTGCCAGCAGCTCCTCGGACCTATCCTTAGGGCCCCAGCATTTT.

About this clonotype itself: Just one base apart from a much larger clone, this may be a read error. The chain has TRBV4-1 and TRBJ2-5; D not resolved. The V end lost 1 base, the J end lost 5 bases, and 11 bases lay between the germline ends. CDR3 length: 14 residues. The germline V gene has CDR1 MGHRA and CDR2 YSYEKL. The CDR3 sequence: CASSQGWGAETQYF. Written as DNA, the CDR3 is TGCGCCAGCAGCCAAGGCTGGGGTGCTGAGACCCAGTACTTC.

In DNA, the CDR3 is TGTGCCAGTAGTATCCCCGGGACAGGCTACCAAGAGACCCAGTACTTC. It encodes CASSIPGTGYQETQYF. This rearrangement joins TRBV19 to TRBJ2-5, with 8 bases identical to TRBD1. Germline V gene sequence: CDR1 LNHDA, CDR2 SQIVND (reference sequence). J lost 0 bases, V lost 3 bases, and 6 bases had no gene match. The length of the CDR3 is 16 residues.

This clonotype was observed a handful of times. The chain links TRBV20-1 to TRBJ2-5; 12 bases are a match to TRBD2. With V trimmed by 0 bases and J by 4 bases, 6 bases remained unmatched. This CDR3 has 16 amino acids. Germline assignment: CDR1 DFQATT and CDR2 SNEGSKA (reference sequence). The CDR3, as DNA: TGCAGTGCTAGAGACCTAGCGGGGGGGCCTTTAGAGACCCAGTACTTC. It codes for CSARDLAGGPLETQYF.

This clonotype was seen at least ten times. CDR3 nucleotide sequence: TGTGCCAGCAGTTTTTCGGCAGGGGAGCCCGGGGAGCTGTTTTTT. Amino acids: CASSFSAGEPGELFF. The chain couples TRBV12-3 or TRBV12-4 to TRBJ2-2; possible D gene TRBD1, 6 bases. Between the trimmed V and J ends, which lost 3 bases and 6 bases, there was a span of 14 bases. This CDR3 region has 15 residues.

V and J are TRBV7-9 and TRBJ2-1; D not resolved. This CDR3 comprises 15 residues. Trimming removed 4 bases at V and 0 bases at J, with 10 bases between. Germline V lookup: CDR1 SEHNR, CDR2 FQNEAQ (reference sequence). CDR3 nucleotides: TGTGCCAGCAGCTCGGAAGTTCGCTCCTACAATGAGCAGTTCTTC. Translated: CASSSEVRSYNEQFF. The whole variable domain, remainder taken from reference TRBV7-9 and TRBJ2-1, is DTGVSQNPRHKITKRGQNVTFRCDPISEHNRLYWYRQTLGQGPEFLTYFQNEAQLEKSRLLSDRFSAERPKGSFSTLEIQRTEQGDSAMYLCASSSEVRSYNEQFFGPGTRLTVL.

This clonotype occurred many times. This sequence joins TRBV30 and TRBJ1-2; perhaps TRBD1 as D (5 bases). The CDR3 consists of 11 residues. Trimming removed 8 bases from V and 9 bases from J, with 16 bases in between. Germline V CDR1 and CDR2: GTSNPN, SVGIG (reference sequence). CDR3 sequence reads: CANPAQGRYTF. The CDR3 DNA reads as TGTGCCAATCCCGCTCAGGGCCGCTACACCTTC.

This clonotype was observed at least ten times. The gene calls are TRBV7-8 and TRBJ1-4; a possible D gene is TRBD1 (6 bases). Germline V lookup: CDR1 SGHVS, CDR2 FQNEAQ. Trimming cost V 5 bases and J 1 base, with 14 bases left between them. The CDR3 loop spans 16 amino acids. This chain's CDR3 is CASSIPGGRTNEKLFF. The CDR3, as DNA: TGTGCCAGCAGCATCCCGGGGGGGCGAACTAATGAAAAACTGTTTTTT.

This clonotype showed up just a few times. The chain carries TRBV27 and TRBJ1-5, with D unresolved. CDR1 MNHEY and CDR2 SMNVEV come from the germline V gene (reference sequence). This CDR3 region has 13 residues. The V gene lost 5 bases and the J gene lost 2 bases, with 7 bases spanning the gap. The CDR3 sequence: CASSPWGNQPQHF. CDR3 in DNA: TGTGCCAGCAGTCCGTGGGGCAATCAGCCCCAGCATTTT.

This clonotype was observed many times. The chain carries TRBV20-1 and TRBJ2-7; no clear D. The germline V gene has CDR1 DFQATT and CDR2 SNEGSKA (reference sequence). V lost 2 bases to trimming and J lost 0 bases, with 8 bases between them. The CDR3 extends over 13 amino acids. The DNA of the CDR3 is TGCAGTGCTAGAAGGCGGAGCTCCTACGAGCAGTACTTC. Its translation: CSARRRSSYEQYF.

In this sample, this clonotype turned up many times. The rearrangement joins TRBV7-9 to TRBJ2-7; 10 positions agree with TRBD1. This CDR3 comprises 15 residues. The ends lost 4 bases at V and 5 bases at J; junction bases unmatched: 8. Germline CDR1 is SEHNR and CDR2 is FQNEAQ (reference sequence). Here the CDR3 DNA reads TGTGCCAGCAGCTCCGGACAGGGGGAGAAGAACGAGCAGTACTTC. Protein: CASSSGQGEKNEQYF.

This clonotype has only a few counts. CDR3 region: CATRYSYGYTF. In nucleotides, the CDR3 is TGTGCCACCCGGTATTCCTATGGCTACACCTTC. V is TRBV28 and J is TRBJ1-2; D uncertain. The CDR3 covers 11 residues. V was clipped by 10 bases and J by 4 bases, with 10 bases between them. Germline V lookup: CDR1 MDHEN, CDR2 SYDVKM.

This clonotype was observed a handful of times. DNA of the CDR3: TGTGCCAGCAGTGAAGTACAGGGTTTCCTGGATCAGCCCCAGCATTTT. Encoded protein: CASSEVQGFLDQPQHF. The genes are TRBV6-1 and TRBJ1-5, with D possibly TRBD1 on 6 matching bases. The CDR3 has 16 amino acids. Germline values: CDR1 MNHNS, CDR2 SASEGT. Trimming pared 1 base from V and 5 bases from J, leaving 15 bases between.

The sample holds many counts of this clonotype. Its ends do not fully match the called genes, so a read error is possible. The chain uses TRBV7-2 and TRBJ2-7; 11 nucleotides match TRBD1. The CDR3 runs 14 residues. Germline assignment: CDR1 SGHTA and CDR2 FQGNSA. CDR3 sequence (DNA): TGCGCCAGCAGCTCGGGACAGGGGGCCTACGAGCAGTACTTC. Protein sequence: CASSSGQGAYEQYF.

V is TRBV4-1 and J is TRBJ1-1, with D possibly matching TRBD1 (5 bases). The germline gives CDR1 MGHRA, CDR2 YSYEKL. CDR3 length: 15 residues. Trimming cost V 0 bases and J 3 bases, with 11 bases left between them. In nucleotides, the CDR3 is TGCGCCAGCAGCCAAGAGTCAGGGAGGGACACTGAAGCTTTCTTT. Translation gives CASSQESGRDTEAFF.

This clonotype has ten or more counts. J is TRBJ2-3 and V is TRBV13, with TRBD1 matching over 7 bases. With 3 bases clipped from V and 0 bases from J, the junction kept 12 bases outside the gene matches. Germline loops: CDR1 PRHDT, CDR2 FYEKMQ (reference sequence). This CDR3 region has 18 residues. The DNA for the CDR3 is TGTGCCAGCAGCTTTGGGACAGCCGAAGATCCTAGCACAGATACGCAGTATTTT. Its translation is CASSFGTAEDPSTDTQYF.

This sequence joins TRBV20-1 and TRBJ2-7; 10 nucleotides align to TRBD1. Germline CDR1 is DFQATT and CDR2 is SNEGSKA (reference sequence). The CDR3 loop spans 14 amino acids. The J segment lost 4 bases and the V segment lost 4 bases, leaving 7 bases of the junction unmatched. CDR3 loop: CSATTDRGPYEQYF. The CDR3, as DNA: TGCAGTGCTACAACCGACAGGGGGCCTTACGAGCAGTACTTC.

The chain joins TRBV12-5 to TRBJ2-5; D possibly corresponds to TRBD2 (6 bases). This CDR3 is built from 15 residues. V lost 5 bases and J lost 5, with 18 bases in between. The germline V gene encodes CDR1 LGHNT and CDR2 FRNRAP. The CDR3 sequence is CASGTTPSVDETQYF. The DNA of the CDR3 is TGTGCTAGTGGTACCACTCCTAGCGTGGATGAGACCCAGTACTTC.